This TCR beta chain came from a study of blood T cell repertoires in COVID-19. At the level of the study: T cells, B-cell-depleted T cells, or PBMCs provided the cDNA or gDNA that served as material.

The germline V gene encodes CDR1 LGHDT and CDR2 YNNKEL (reference sequence). The V end was cut by 0 bases, the J end by 0 bases, with 21 bases between. The CDR3 covers 19 residues. In the original processing: Researchers report that nucleated cell counts were estimated from reference gene primer amplification. The method was immunoSEQ multiplex PCR; TCRdb's version includes in-frame clones alone and lacks a portion of them. V, J and clone size were drawn from that table, and D and trimming were deduced from the DNA. The sample has fewer than 150,000 clones, about nine tenths seen once. This sequence joins TRBV3-1 (or the pseudogene TRBV3-2) and TRBJ2-7, with D maybe TRBD2 (6 bases). The sample taken for sequencing was peripheral blood. The clonotype originates from a man between 65 and 85 years old who had recovered from COVID-19. The CDR3 reads CASSQDPSPRGSSSYEQYF. The CDR3 nucleotides are TGTGCCAGCAGCCAAGATCCCTCACCGCGGGGAAGCAGCTCCTACGAGCAGTACTTC.